This T cell receptor (beta chain) derives from a study of T cell repertoires in cytomegalovirus infection (dated by TCRdb to the late 2010s). Study-wide context: The peptide stimulations were aimed at well-studied HLA-B-restricted epitopes as well as recently identified HLA-C-restricted CMV epitopes, whose presentation resists viral immunomodulation. The HLA type of each donor mattered for the analysis, because public TCR beta signatures pointed to carriage of CMV infection along with the matching HLA type. What the work shows at the level of the full study, not this receptor alone: The ex vivo response was dominated by HLA-C-restricted CMV-specific TCR beta clonotypes, and the single most frequent clonotype in two of eight donors was supplied by these HLA-C-restricted clonotypes. In both this cohort and an independent cohort of 350 to 400 donors, the cumulative frequency of public TCR beta family members distinguished carriers of CMV infection plus the relevant HLA type.

A word on this clonotype: The specificity of this receptor is unknown. No quality values exist for individual bases; no much larger clone is one base distant.

The treatment or condition label, read with the paper, signifies: in vitro stimulation with specific CMV peptide epitopes to enrich CMV-specific T cells. Deletion took 6 bases off V and 4 bases off J, with a span of 18 bases between the germline ends. The CDR3 holds 15 amino acids from the cysteine to the phenylalanine. The read is trimmed to its CDR3 DNA, 45 bases read in frame from base 1. According to the germline V gene (reference sequence), CDR1 reads MNHEY and CDR2 reads SMNVEV. Sequencing instrument: Illumina HiSeq 1500. TCRdb redid the processing of the public reads, applying fastp at Q25 and MiXCR, and retained in-frame beta chains. Here each entry gathers all rows of one CDR3 protein and keeps the most common genes and DNA. Within this sample are approximately 990,000 distinct CDR3 sequences, with roughly a third of them counted one time only. The ten biggest clones cover under 15% of the sample.

The chain employs TRBV27 and TRBJ1-2; the D gene is possibly TRBD1, with 5 bases matching. Here the sequenced sample was cultured CD8+ T cells from PBMCs, taken from culture after CMV antigen stimulation. The receptor was isolated from a human donor in good health (CMV status not recorded). Some clones in this sample may be carry-over from other donors' samples. The nucleotide sequence is given as TGTGCCAGCAGAATGGGACCGATGAAGTTCTATGGCTACACCTTC. The resulting protein is CASRMGPMKFYGYTF.